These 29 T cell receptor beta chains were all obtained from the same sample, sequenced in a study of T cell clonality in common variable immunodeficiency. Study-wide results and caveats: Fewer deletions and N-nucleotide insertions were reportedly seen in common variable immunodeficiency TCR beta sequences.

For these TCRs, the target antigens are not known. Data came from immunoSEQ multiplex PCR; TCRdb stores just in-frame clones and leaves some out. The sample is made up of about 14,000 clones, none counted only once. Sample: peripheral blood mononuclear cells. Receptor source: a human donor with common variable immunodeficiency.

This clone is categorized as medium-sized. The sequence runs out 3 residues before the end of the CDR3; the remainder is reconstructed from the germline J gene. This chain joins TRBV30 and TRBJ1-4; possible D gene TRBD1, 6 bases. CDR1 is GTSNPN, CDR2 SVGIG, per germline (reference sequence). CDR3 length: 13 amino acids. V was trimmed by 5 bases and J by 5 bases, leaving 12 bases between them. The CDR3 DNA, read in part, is TGTGCCTGGTCCCGGGACAACAATGAAAAA. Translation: CAWSRDNNEK. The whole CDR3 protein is CAWSRDNNEKLFF. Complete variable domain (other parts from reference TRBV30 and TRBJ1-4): SQTIHQWPATLVQPVGSPLSLECTVEGTSNPNLYWYRQAAGRGLQLLFYSVGIGQISSEVPQNLSASRPQDRQFILSSKKLLLSDSGFYLCAWSRDNNEKLFFGSGTQLSVL.

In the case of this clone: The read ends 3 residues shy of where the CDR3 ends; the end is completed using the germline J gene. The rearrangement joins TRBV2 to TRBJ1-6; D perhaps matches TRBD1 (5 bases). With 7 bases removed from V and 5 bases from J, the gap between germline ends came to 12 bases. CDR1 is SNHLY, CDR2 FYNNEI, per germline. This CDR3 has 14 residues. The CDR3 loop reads CASKGQGNNSPLHF. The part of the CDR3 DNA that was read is TGTGCCAGCAAGGGGCAGGGCAATAATTCACCC.

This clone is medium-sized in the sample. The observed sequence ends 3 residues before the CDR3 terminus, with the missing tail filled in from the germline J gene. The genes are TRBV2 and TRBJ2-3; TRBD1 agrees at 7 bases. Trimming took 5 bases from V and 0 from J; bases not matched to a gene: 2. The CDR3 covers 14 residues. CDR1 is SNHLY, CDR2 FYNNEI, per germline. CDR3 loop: CASSWDSSTDTQYF. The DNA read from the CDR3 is TGTGCCAGCAGTTGGGACAGTAGCACAGATACG.

Partial CDR3 DNA: TGTGCCAGTAGTGATATTATGTCAGGGGGCCTCGATGAG. Its translation: CASSDIMSGGLDE. The complete CDR3 protein is CASSDIMSGGLDEQFF. The chain has TRBV19 and TRBJ2-1, with 8 bases aligning to TRBD1. The read comes to an end 3 residues before the CDR3 does, leaving the germline J gene to fill in the end. After removal of 5 bases from V and 8 bases from J, the junction contained 14 bases not matched to a gene. Looked up from germline, CDR1 is LNHDA and CDR2 is SQIVND (reference sequence). CDR3 length: 16 amino acids.

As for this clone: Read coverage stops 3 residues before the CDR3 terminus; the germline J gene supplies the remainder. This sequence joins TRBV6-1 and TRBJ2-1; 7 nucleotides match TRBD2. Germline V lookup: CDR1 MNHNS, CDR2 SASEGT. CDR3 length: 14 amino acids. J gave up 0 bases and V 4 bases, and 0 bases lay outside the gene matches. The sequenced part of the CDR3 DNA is TGTGCCAGCAGTGCTAGCGGCTCCTACAATGAG. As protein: CASSASGSYNE. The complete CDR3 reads CASSASGSYNEQFF.

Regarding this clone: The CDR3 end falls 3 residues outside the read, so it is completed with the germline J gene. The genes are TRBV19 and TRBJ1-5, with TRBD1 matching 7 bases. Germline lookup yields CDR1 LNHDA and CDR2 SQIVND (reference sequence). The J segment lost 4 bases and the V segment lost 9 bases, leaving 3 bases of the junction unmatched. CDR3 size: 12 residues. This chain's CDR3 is CASRQGNQPQHF. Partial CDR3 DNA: TGTGCCAGCCGACAGGGAAATCAGCCC.

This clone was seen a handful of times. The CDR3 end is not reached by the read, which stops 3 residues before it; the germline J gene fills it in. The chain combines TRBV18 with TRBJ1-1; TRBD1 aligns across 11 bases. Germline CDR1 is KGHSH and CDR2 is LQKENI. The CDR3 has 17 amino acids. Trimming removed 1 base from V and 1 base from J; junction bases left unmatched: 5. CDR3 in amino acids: CASSPRTGGHENTEAFF. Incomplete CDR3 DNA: TGTGCCAGCTCACCACGGACAGGGGGCCACGAGAACACTGAA.

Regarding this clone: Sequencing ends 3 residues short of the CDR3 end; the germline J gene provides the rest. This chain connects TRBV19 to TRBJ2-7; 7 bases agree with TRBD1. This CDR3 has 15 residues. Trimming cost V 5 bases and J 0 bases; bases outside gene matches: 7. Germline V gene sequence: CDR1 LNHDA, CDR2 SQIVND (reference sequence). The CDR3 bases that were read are TGTGCCAGTAGTCGTACAGGGGATAGCTCCTACGAG. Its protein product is CASSRTGDSSYE. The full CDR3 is CASSRTGDSSYEQYF.

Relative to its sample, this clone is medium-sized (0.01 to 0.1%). The CDR3 spells CSGGDRGHNEQFF. The CDR3 bases that were read are TGCAGCGGAGGGGACAGGGGGCACAATGAG. V is TRBV29-1 and J is TRBJ2-1; 12 nucleotides align to TRBD1. The read gets to within 3 residues of the CDR3 end, and the germline J gene fills in the rest. Germline lookup yields CDR1 SQVTM and CDR2 ANQGSEA. The CDR3 is 13 amino acids. V lost 7 bases, J lost 5 bases, and 3 bases stayed unmatched.

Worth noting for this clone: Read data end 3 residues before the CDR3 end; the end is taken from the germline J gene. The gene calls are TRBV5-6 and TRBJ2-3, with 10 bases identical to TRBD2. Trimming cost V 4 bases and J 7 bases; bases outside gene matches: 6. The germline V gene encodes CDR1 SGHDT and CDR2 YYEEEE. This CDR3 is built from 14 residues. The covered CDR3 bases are TGTGCCAGCAGCCTAGCGGGGGCCAGAAATACG. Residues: CASSLAGARNT. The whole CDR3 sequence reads CASSLAGARNTQYF.

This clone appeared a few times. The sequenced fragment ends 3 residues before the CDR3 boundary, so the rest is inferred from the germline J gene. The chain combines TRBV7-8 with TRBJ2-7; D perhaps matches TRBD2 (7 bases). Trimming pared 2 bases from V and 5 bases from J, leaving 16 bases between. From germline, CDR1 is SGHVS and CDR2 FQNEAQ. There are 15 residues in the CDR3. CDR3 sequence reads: CASSLRGGGGHEQYF. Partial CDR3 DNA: TGTGCCAGCAGCTTACGGGGAGGGGGTGGCCACGAG.

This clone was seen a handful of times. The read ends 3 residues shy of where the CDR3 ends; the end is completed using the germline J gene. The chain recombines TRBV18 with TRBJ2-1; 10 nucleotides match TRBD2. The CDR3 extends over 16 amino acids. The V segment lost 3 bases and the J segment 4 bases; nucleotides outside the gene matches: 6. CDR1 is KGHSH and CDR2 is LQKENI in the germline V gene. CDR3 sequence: CASSPLSGGRYNEQFF. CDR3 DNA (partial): TGTGCCAGCTCACCCCTTAGCGGGGGGCGATACAATGAG.

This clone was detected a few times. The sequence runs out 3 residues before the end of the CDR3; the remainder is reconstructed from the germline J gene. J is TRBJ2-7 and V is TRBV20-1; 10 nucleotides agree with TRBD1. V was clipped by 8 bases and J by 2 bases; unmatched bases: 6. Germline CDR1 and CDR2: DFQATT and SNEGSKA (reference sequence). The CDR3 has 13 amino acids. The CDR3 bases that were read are TGCAGTACCTTCGGACAGGGGGCCTACGAG. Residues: CSTFGQGAYE. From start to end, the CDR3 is CSTFGQGAYEQYF.

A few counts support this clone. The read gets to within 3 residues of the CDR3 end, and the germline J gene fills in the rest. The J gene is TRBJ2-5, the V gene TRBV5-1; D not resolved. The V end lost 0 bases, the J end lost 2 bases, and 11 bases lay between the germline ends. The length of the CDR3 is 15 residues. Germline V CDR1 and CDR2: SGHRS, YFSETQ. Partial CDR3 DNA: TGCGCCAGCAGCTTGGCTAATGACGGGCAAGAGACC. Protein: CASSLANDGQET. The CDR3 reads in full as CASSLANDGQETQYF.

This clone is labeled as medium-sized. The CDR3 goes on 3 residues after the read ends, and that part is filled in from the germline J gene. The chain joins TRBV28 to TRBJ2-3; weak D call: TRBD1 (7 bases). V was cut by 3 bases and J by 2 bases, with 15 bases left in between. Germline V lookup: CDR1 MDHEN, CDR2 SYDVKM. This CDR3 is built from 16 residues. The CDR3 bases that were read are TGTGCCAGCAGTTTGGAGGGGGCTGGTAACACAGATACG. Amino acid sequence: CASSLEGAGNTDT. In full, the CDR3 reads CASSLEGAGNTDTQYF.

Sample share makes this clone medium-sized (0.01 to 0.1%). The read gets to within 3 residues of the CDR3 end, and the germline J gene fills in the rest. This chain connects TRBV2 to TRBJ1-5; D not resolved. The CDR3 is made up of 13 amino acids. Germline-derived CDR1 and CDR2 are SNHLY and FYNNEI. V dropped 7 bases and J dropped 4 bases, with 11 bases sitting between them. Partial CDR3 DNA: TGTGCCAGCAAGGCCAGAGGGAATCAGCCC. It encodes CASKARGNQP. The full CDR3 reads CASKARGNQPQHF.

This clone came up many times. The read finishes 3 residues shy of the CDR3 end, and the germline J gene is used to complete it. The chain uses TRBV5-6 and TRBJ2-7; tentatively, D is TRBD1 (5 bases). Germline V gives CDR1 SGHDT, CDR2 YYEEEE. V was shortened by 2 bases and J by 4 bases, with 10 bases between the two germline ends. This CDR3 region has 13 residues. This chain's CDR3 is CASSFGREYEQYF. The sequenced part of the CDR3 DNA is TGTGCCAGCAGCTTCGGCAGGGAATACGAG.

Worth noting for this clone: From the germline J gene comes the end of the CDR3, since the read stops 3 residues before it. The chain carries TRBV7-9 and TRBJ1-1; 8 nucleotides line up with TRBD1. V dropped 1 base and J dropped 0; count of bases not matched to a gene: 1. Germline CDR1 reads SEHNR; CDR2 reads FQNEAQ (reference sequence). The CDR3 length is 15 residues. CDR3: CASSLGTGMNTEAFF. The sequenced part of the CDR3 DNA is TGTGCCAGCAGCTTAGGGACAGGGATGAACACTGAA.

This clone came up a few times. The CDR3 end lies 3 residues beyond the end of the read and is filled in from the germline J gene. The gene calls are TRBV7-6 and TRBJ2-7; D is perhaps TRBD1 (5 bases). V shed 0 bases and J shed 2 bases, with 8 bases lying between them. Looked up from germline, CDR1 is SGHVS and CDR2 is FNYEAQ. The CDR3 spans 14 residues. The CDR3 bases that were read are TGTGCCAGCAGCTTAGCTCAGGGCACCTACGAG. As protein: CASSLAQGTYE. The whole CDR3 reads CASSLAQGTYEQYF.

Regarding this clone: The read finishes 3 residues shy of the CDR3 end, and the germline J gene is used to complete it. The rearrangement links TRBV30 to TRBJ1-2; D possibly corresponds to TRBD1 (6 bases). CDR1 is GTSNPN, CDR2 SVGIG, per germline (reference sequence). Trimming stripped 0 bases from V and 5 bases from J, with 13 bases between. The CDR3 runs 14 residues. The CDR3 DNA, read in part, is TGTGCCTGGAGTGTACAGGGAGGGTTTTATGGC. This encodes CAWSVQGGFYG. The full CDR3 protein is CAWSVQGGFYGYTF.

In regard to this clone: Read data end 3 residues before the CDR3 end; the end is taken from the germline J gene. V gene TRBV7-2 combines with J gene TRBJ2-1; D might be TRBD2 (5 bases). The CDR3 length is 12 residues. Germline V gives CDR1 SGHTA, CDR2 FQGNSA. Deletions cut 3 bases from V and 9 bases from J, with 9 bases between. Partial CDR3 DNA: TGTGCCAGCAGCTTTACCGGGGTTGAG. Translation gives CASSFTGVE. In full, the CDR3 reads CASSFTGVEQFF.

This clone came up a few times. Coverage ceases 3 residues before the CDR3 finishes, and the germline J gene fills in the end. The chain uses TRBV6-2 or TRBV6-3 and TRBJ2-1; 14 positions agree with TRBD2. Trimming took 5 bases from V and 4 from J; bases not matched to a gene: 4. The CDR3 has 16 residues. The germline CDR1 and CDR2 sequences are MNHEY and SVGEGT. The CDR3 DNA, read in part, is TGTGCCAGCAGTGGACTAGCGGGGGGTCGGTACAATGAG. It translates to CASSGLAGGRYNE. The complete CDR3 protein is CASSGLAGGRYNEQFF.

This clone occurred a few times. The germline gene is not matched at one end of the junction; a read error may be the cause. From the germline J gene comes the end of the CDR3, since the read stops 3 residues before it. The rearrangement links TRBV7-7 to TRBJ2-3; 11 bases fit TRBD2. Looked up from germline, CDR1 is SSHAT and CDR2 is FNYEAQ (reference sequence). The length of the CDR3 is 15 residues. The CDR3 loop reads CASSLTSGGVDTQYF. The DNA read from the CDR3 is TGTGCTAGCAGCTTAACTAGCGGGGGAGTAGATACG.

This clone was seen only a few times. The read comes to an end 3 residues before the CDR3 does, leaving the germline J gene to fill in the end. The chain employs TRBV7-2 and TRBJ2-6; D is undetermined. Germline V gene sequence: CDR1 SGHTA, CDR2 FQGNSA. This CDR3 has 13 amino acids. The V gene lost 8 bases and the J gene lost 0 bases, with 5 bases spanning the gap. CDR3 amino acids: CASLFSGANVLTF. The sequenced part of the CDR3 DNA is TGTGCCAGCCTGTTCTCTGGGGCCAACGTC.

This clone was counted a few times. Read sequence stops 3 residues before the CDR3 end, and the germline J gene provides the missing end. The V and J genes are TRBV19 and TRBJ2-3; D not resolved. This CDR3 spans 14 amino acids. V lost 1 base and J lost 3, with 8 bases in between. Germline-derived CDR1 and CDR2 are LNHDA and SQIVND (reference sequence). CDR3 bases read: TGTGCCAGTAGTATAGCCCCTCGTACAGATACG. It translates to CASSIAPRTDT. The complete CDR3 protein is CASSIAPRTDTQYF.

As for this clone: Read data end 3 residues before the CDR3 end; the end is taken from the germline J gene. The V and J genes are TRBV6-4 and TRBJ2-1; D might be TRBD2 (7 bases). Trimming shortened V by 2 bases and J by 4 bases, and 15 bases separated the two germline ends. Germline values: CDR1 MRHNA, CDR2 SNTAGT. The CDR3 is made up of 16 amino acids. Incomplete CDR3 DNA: TGTGCCAGCAGTGACGTGGGGGGGGCCTCGTACAATGAG. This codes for CASSDVGGASYNE. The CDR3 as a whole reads CASSDVGGASYNEQFF.

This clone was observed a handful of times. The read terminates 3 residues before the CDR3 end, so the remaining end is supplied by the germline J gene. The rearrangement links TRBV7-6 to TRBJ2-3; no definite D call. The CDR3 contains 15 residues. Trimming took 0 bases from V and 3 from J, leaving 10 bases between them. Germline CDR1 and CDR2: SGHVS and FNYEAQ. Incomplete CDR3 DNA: TGTGCCAGCAGCTTAGCTAATCTATTGACAGATACG. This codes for CASSLANLLTDT. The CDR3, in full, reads CASSLANLLTDTQYF.

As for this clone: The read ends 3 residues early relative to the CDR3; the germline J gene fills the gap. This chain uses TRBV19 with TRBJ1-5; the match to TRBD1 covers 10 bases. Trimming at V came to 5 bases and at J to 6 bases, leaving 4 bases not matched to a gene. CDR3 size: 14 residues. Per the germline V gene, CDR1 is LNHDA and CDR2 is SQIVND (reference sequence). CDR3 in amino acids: CASSEDRGAQPQHF. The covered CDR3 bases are TGTGCCAGTAGTGAGGACAGGGGGGCTCAGCCC.

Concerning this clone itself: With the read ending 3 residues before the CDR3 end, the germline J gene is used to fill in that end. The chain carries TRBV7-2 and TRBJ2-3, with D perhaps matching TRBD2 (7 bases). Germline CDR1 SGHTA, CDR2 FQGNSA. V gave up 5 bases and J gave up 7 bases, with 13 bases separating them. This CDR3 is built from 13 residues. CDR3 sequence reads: CASSHDGGHTQYF. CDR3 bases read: TGTGCCAGCAGCCACGACGGGGGGCATACG.